Each of the 3 T cell receptor beta chains below was sequenced from the same sample in a study of T cells in localized non-small cell lung cancer. The protocol was immunoSEQ multiplex PCR, while the TCRdb copy is restricted to in-frame clones and leaves out a portion. This sample has some 12,000 clones, with roughly 85% found just once. The sample here was peripheral blood, taken before any cancer treatment. Receptors were obtained from a male donor aged 60 or over with stage III lung adenocarcinoma.

The genes are TRBV2 and TRBJ1-1, with 7 bases aligning to TRBD1. The junction had 2 bases not matched to a gene; V was cut back by 7 bases and J by 0 bases. CDR1 is SNHLY and CDR2 is FYNNEI in the germline V gene. The CDR3 totals 13 residues. In DNA form, the CDR3 reads TGTGCCAGCAAGGGACAGATGAACACTGAAGCTTTCTTT. Translating gives CASKGQMNTEAFF.

This clone was found once. V gene TRBV11-2 combines with J gene TRBJ1-3; the D is unclear. V was cut by 8 bases and J by 4 bases, with 9 bases left in between. CDR1 and CDR2 from the germline V gene are SGHAT and FQNNGV. The CDR3 extends over 12 amino acids. This chain's CDR3 is CASQLAGNTIYF. The CDR3 DNA reads as TGTGCCAGCCAGCTTGCGGGAAACACCATATATTTT.

This chain uses TRBV5-6 with TRBJ2-1; D is ambiguous. The CDR3 has 11 amino acids. The V end was cut by 0 bases, the J end by 12 bases, with 7 bases between. CDR1 SGHDT and CDR2 YYEEEE come from the germline V gene. The CDR3 protein is CASSLDIGQFF. The CDR3 DNA is TGTGCCAGCAGCTTGGACATAGGGCAGTTCTTC.